Here is one T cell receptor (beta chain) with its context. Its matching antigen is unknown. The source of the sample is a study of Ad26.COV2.S vaccination and SARS-CoV-2 variants. Across the whole study: By the intramuscular route, Ad26.COV2.S was given once, or twice 56 days apart.

Clones were sequenced by immunoSEQ multiplex PCR, and TCRdb holds only the in-frame ones, with some missing. The table lists about 440,000 clones, about 90% of them singletons, with less than 5.5% in the top ten. Findings of the study overall: Reportedly, spike-specific CD8+ and CD4+ T cell responses achieved substantial breadth once vaccination had taken place. Breadth and depth estimates from TCRs may understate total T cell responses.

From germline, CDR1 is MNHEY and CDR2 SVGAGI. The CDR3 is 15 amino acids. Trimming cost V 0 bases and J 9 bases, with 12 bases left between them. Described treatment: roughly 20 received Ad26.COV2.S at low or high dose, single or two shots; 5 received placebo; per-sample allocation not given. Material that was analyzed had been drawn on day 63 after the first vaccine or placebo injection. The sequenced sample was peripheral blood, obtained in a trial of Ad26.COV2.S vaccine versus placebo. This sequence originates from a person aged 18-60 years who received the Ad26.COV2.S COVID-19 vaccine or a placebo. The chain recombines TRBV6-5 with TRBJ1-6; D unresolved. For the CDR3, the DNA is TGTGCCAGCAGTTACTCGAACCCCAGAGTTTCACCCCTCCACTTT. Protein sequence: CASSYSNPRVSPLHF.